A single T cell receptor (beta chain) is shown here with its context. Its antigen is undetermined. The germline gives CDR1 LNHNV, CDR2 YYDKDF (reference sequence). The CDR3 consists of 14 residues. The V gene lost 0 bases and the J gene lost 4 bases, with 7 bases spanning the gap. Naive CD8 cells were CD45RO-negative, positively selected for CCR7, excluding terminally differentiated effector memory CD45RA+ cells. The data originate from a study of shared clonotypes between healthy human individuals. Study information: Three plates were used per donor for CD4 naive, three for CD4 memory, two for CD8 naive and one for CD8 memory.

Produced via immunoSEQ multiplex PCR; TCRdb's table is partial and in-frame only. The sample has about 2.2 million clones; 90% to 95% are singletons. Notes on the study in general: Non-shared clonotypes were found to have lower generation probabilities than the clonotypes that were shared by all four of the sorted-subset donors. Clonotype sharing across a few donors was observed for 4.5% to 6.5% of naive CD4 clonotypes.

The chain employs TRBV15 and TRBJ1-3; D is unresolved. Sequenced material: naive CD8+ T cells from PBMCs. The source of this sequence is a man aged 18 to 30 in good health. Some clones in this sample may be carry-over from other donors' samples. DNA of the CDR3: TGTGCCACCAGCAGAGAAGTAGCCGGAAACACCATATATTTT. Protein product: CATSREVAGNTIYF.